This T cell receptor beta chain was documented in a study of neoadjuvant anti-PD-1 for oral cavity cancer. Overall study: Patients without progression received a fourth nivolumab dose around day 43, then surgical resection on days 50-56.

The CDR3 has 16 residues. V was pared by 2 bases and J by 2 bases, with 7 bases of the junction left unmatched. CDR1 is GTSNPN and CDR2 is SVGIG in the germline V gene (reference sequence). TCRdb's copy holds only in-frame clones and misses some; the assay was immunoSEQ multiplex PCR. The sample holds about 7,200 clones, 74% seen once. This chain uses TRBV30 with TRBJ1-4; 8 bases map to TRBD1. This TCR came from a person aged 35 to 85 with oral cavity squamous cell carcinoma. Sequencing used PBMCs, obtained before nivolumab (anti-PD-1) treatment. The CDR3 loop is CAWSRNTGGTNEKLFF. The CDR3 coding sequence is TGTGCCTGGAGTCGGAATACAGGGGGGACTAATGAAAAACTGTTTTTT.